Presented here are 15 T cell receptor beta chains from one specimen sequenced in a study of blood T cell repertoires in COVID-19. TCRdb's copy holds only in-frame clones and misses some; the assay was immunoSEQ multiplex PCR. The sample holds about 160,000 clones; approximately 85% are singletons and the top ten take under 6%. The sample consisted of peripheral blood. These TCRs come from a woman aged 45-65 years with COVID-19, enrolled during active disease.

The chain recombines TRBV5-1 with TRBJ2-2; 8 bases map to TRBD2. CDR3 length: 14 residues. CDR1 is SGHRS and CDR2 is YFSETQ in the germline V gene. J gave up 5 bases and V 0 bases, and 0 bases lay outside the gene matches. The CDR3 region is CASSLAGGTGELFF. CDR3 coding DNA: TGCGCCAGCAGCTTGGCGGGGGGGACCGGGGAGCTGTTTTTT.

The chain uses TRBV2 and TRBJ1-5, with D possibly matching TRBD1 (5 bases). CDR1 and CDR2 from the germline V gene are SNHLY and FYNNEI. The CDR3 extends over 15 amino acids. Deletions cut 3 bases from V and 0 bases from J, with 9 bases between. The CDR3 spells CASSEDTYSNQPQHF. Here the CDR3 DNA reads TGTGCCAGCAGTGAGGACACTTATAGCAATCAGCCCCAGCATTTT.

This clone appeared once. The rearrangement uses TRBV3-1 (or the pseudogene TRBV3-2) and TRBJ2-2; D might be TRBD2 (7 bases). Germline values: CDR1 LGHDT, CDR2 YNNKEL (reference sequence). The CDR3 is 14 residues long. V dropped 4 bases and J dropped 6 bases, with 12 bases sitting between them. CDR3 DNA: TGTGCCAGCAGCCCCTGGGGGGGCCCCGGGGAGCTGTTTTTT. Amino acids: CASSPWGGPGELFF.

This clone has ten or more counts. The rearrangement uses TRBV11-2 and TRBJ1-1; 8 positions match TRBD1. V shed 6 bases and J 1 base; nucleotides not matched to a gene: 4. This CDR3 has 14 amino acids. Germline assignment: CDR1 SGHAT and CDR2 FQNNGV. CDR3 bases: TGTGCCAGCAGGACAGGGGTCGGGAACACTGAAGCTTTCTTT. It codes for CASRTGVGNTEAFF.

The chain couples TRBV5-1 to TRBJ1-4; D might be TRBD1 (5 bases). CDR1 SGHRS and CDR2 YFSETQ come from the germline V gene. V lost 4 bases, J lost 5 bases, and 15 bases lay in between. This CDR3 comprises 15 residues. The CDR3 sequence: CASSGAAGQNEKLFF. The CDR3 DNA follows: TGCGCCAGCAGCGGGGCCGCAGGCCAAAATGAAAAACTGTTTTTT.

The chain carries TRBV2 and TRBJ1-2; 7 nucleotides match TRBD1. The germline gives CDR1 SNHLY, CDR2 FYNNEI. There are 13 residues in the CDR3. The ends lost 3 bases at V and 6 bases at J; junction bases unmatched: 4. The CDR3 sequence is CASSERQGNGYTF. CDR3 in DNA: TGTGCCAGCAGTGAGCGACAGGGAAATGGCTACACCTTC.

This rearrangement joins TRBV9 to TRBJ2-1, with D possibly matching TRBD2 (6 bases). Germline V gene lookup returns CDR1 SGDLS and CDR2 YYNGEE. The CDR3 sequence is 13 residues long. Trimming took off 2 bases at V and 9 bases at J, with 12 bases between the two ends. In DNA form, the CDR3 reads TGTGCCAGCAGCGTCGGGACTTTGAGTGAGCAGTTCTTC. Amino acids: CASSVGTLSEQFF.

As for this clone: The same CDR3 can be traced to other DNA sequences in this sample. The chain combines TRBV24-1 with TRBJ2-2; 8 bases align to TRBD1. This CDR3 is built from 15 residues. Trimming took 5 bases from V and 4 from J; bases not matched to a gene: 5. Germline values: CDR1 KGHDR, CDR2 SFDVKD. The CDR3 region is CATSGAGGITGELFF. The CDR3 DNA follows: TGTGCCACCAGTGGGGCAGGGGGCATCACCGGGGAGCTGTTTTTT.

The chain employs TRBV20-1 and TRBJ2-7; 8 bases are shared with TRBD1. Trimming at V came to 5 bases and at J to 5 bases, leaving 2 bases not matched to a gene. This CDR3 comprises 11 residues. The germline V gene has CDR1 DFQATT and CDR2 SNEGSKA (reference sequence). The CDR3 DNA is TGCAGTGCTCAGGACAGGGACGAGCAGTACTTC. Translation gives CSAQDRDEQYF.

The rearrangement links TRBV29-1 to TRBJ1-1, with a weak D call TRBD1 (5 bases). Trimming left V 6 bases short and J 4 bases short, with 18 bases between. CDR1 and CDR2 from the germline V gene are SQVTM and ANQGSEA. The CDR3 is 14 residues long. The CDR3 nucleotides read TGCAGCGTGGACCAGGGCCCTACGGGCACTGAAGCTTTCTTT. This sequence encodes CSVDQGPTGTEAFF.

This clone occurred once. The CDR3 here is CSVQIGTEYGYTF. The CDR3 coding sequence is TGCAGCGTTCAGATCGGGACAGAGTATGGCTACACCTTC. The V gene is TRBV29-1, the J gene TRBJ1-2, with TRBD1 identical over 7 bases. Germline CDR1 reads SQVTM; CDR2 reads ANQGSEA. The CDR3 has 13 residues. Unmatched junction bases numbered 8, after V lost 5 bases and J lost 5 bases.

This chain uses TRBV27 with TRBJ2-3; TRBD2 matches at 7 bases. V shed 8 bases, J shed 4 bases, and the junction held 15 bases outside the gene matches. CDR3 size: 16 residues. Germline V lookup: CDR1 MNHEY, CDR2 SMNVEV (reference sequence). This chain's CDR3 is CASRTLAKSPPDTQYF. The CDR3 DNA reads TGTGCCAGCCGCACACTAGCGAAGTCCCCGCCAGATACGCAGTATTTT.

This chain links TRBV10-3 with TRBJ2-1, with 9 bases aligning to TRBD1. The CDR3 sequence is 12 residues long. CDR1 and CDR2 (germline): ENHRY, SYGVKD. J gave up 8 bases and V 8 bases, and 4 bases lay outside the gene matches. CDR3 nucleotide sequence: TGTGCCATCGCACGACAGGGGGATGAGCAGTTCTTC. Amino acids: CAIARQGDEQFF.

The genes are TRBV15 and TRBJ2-2; 10 bases are shared with TRBD1. Per the germline V gene, CDR1 is LNHNV and CDR2 is YYDKDF (reference sequence). The CDR3 has 15 amino acids. After removal of 4 bases from V and 7 bases from J, the junction contained 6 bases not matched to a gene. As DNA, the CDR3 is TGTGCCACCAGCATGAGACAGGGGGCACACGGGGAGCTGTTTTTT. The encoded protein is CATSMRQGAHGELFF.

This chain joins TRBV21-1 and TRBJ1-1; the D segment call TRBD1 is taken from the table without a DNA check. TRBV21-1 is labeled a pseudogene. This CDR3 is built from 14 residues. CDR3 region: CASSKSGINTEAFF. The CDR3 DNA reads TGTGCCAGCAGCAAATCAGGGATAAACACTGAAGCTTTCTTT.